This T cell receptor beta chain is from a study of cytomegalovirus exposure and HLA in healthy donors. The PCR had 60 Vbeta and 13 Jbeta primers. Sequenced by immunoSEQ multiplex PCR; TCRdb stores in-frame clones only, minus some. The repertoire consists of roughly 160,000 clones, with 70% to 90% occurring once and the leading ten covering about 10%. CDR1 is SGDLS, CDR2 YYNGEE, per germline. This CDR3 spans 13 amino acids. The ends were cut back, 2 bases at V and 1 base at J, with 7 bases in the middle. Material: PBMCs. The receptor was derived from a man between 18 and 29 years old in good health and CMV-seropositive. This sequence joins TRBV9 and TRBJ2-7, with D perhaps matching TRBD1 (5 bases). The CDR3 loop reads CASSVDSSYEQYF. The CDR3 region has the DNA TGTGCCAGCAGCGTCGACAGTTCCTACGAGCAGTACTTC.